Presented here are 17 T cell receptor beta chains from one specimen sequenced in a study of CD8 T cells in ankylosing spondylitis. Study-wide findings and caveats: A motif of roughly 8 highly homologous TCR beta variants was seen as apparently characteristic of ankylosing spondylitis blood.

The antigens these receptors bind are not known. TCRdb reanalysed the 5' RACE reads using MiXCR and keeps one entry per CDR3 protein. The repertoire holds over 600,000 distinct CDR3 sequences, 15% to 20% seen once, with around 19% in the top ten. Specimen: blood, either unsorted or a sorted T cell fraction (not recorded which). These TCRs come from a male donor with ankylosing spondylitis.

In this sample, this clonotype turned up many times. The chain recombines TRBV5-1 with TRBJ2-1; tentatively, D is TRBD1 or TRBD2 (6 bases each). Germline assignment: CDR1 SGHRS and CDR2 YFSETQ. V was trimmed by 4 bases and J by 0 bases, leaving 14 bases between them. This CDR3 spans 16 amino acids. CDR3 region: CASSRLGGSSYNEQFF. Here the CDR3 DNA reads TGCGCCAGCAGCCGACTAGGGGGGAGCTCCTACAATGAGCAGTTCTTC.

V gene TRBV5-7 combines with J gene TRBJ2-3; D tentatively fits TRBD1 or TRBD2 (5 bases each). TRBV5-7 is an open reading frame, and its role is uncertain. Trimming removed 3 bases at V and 11 bases at J, with 13 bases between. This CDR3 contains 12 residues. DNA for the CDR3: TGTGCCAGCAGCTCCGGGACCCCCGGGCAGTATTTT. It specifies CASSSGTPGQYF.

This clonotype has a count of ten or more. The chain uses TRBV24-1 and TRBJ2-1, with D perhaps TRBD2 (6 bases). Germline CDR1 KGHDR, CDR2 SFDVKD. This CDR3 has 14 residues. Trimming removed 12 bases at V and 6 bases at J, with 20 bases between. CDR3 residues: CAPTRSPGGNEQFF. CDR3 DNA: TGTGCCCCCACACGGTCCCCCGGGGGCAATGAGCAGTTCTTC.

This chain uses TRBV6-2 or TRBV6-3 with TRBJ1-1, with unresolved D. The CDR3 runs 13 residues. CDR1 and CDR2 from the germline V gene are MNHEY and SVGEGT. CDR3 nucleotide sequence: TGTGCGACCACTGACGGATACGACACTGAAGCTTTCTTT. Translating it yields CATTDGYDTEAFF.

This clonotype has just a few counts. V is TRBV29-1 and J is TRBJ2-3; a possible D gene is TRBD2 (6 bases). CDR1 and CDR2 (germline): SQVTM, ANQGSEA. The V gene lost 4 bases and the J gene lost 5 bases, with 13 bases spanning the gap. This CDR3 is 13 amino acids long. Here the CDR3 reads CSVALLALDTQYF. CDR3 in DNA: TGCAGCGTTGCCCTACTAGCTTTAGATACGCAGTATTTT.

The genes are TRBV20-1 and TRBJ2-7, with D perhaps TRBD1 (6 bases). Trimming shortened V by 3 bases and J by 3 bases, and 12 bases separated the two germline ends. Per germline, CDR1 DFQATT and CDR2 SNEGSKA (reference sequence). The CDR3 spans 13 residues. The CDR3, as DNA: TGCAGTGCTAGCAGGGGATGGGGCTACGAGCAGTACTTC. Its translation is CSASRGWGYEQYF.

This sequence joins TRBV14 and TRBJ2-7; 12 nucleotides agree with TRBD2. This CDR3 region has 17 residues. Germline V gene lookup returns CDR1 SGHDN and CDR2 FVKESK. V lost 1 base, J lost 2 bases, and 6 bases stayed unmatched. DNA for the CDR3: TGTGCCAGCAGCCAAGCTGCTACTAGCGGGGGGCCCTACGAGCAGTACTTC. This codes for CASSQAATSGGPYEQYF.

This clonotype appeared a few times. The chain joins TRBV7-2 to TRBJ2-7; 7 nucleotides align to TRBD1. V was pared by 4 bases and J by 2 bases, with 11 bases of the junction left unmatched. Germline-derived CDR1 and CDR2 are SGHTA and FQGNSA. This CDR3 has 16 residues. CDR3 nucleotide sequence: TGTGCCAGCAGCTCCAACGGCCGGGACAGCGCCTACGAGCAGTACTTC. Translated, it gives CASSSNGRDSAYEQYF.

This clonotype was seen more than once but under ten times. The chain joins TRBV20-1 to TRBJ2-3; D is ambiguous. V lost 5 bases to trimming and J lost 0 bases, with 9 bases between them. This CDR3 region has 13 residues. The germline V gene has CDR1 DFQATT and CDR2 SNEGSKA (reference sequence). The CDR3 protein is CSAWSTSTDTQYF. CDR3 DNA: TGCAGTGCTTGGAGTACTAGCACAGATACGCAGTATTTT.

This clonotype was seen a handful of times. The rearrangement joins TRBV12-3 or TRBV12-4 to TRBJ2-7; 9 bases agree with TRBD1. This CDR3 has 17 residues. After removal of 0 bases from V and 0 bases from J, the junction contained 6 bases not matched to a gene. The chain's CDR3 is CASSLAEDRGHSYEQYF. The DNA for the CDR3 is TGTGCCAGCAGTTTAGCGGAGGACAGGGGTCACTCCTACGAGCAGTACTTC.

This clonotype was observed a few times. The CDR3 spells CASSLQSQFPYNEQFF. For the CDR3, the DNA is TGTGCCAGCAGTTTACAATCACAGTTCCCCTACAATGAGCAGTTCTTC. V is TRBV27 and J is TRBJ2-1; D gene uncertain. The CDR3 has 16 amino acids. Trimming removed 2 bases from V and 2 bases from J, with 13 bases in between. Germline lookup yields CDR1 MNHEY and CDR2 SMNVEV (reference sequence).

The chain is built from TRBV10-3 and TRBJ2-1; tentatively, D is TRBD1 (6 bases). Trimming took 6 bases from V and 2 from J, leaving 14 bases between them. Germline V gives CDR1 ENHRY, CDR2 SYGVKD. The CDR3 loop spans 15 amino acids. As DNA, the CDR3 is TGTGCCATCAGGGATCCGGGACACCCCTACAATGAGCAGTTCTTC. It translates to CAIRDPGHPYNEQFF.

This clonotype was counted only a few times. The chain combines TRBV12-3 or TRBV12-4 with TRBJ1-4; unclear D gene. The ends were cut back, 4 bases at V and 12 bases at J, with 9 bases in the middle. This CDR3 has 11 residues. Written as DNA, the CDR3 is TGTGCCAGCAGTTCGGGGTGGGAACTGTTTTTT. Protein product: CASSSGWELFF.

V usage is TRBV24-1 and J usage is TRBJ1-5; D may be TRBD1 (5 bases). Trimming removed 4 bases at V and 10 bases at J, with 10 bases between. This CDR3 has 12 residues. Looked up from germline, CDR1 is KGHDR and CDR2 is SFDVKD. This CDR3 reads CATSERGLPQHF. The CDR3 region has the DNA TGTGCCACCAGTGAAAGGGGTTTACCCCAGCATTTT.

In this sample, this clonotype turned up a few times. CDR3 sequence (DNA): TGCAGCGGGCGAGGGGGGGCGGGTGAGCAGTTCTTC. Its protein is CSGRGGAGEQFF. V usage is TRBV29-1 and J usage is TRBJ2-1; a weak D match, TRBD2 (7 bases). The length of the CDR3 is 12 residues. The ends were cut back, 7 bases at V and 9 bases at J, with 16 bases in the middle. The germline gives CDR1 SQVTM, CDR2 ANQGSEA.

This rearrangement joins TRBV12-3 or TRBV12-4 to TRBJ1-3; weak D call: TRBD1 (5 bases). Trimming stripped 7 bases from V and 0 bases from J, with 13 bases between. The CDR3 consists of 15 residues. CDR3 in amino acids: CASTPGRISGNTIYF. CDR3 DNA sequence: TGTGCCAGCACTCCGGGACGTATCTCTGGAAACACCATATATTTT.

This clonotype was recorded a few times. The rearrangement uses TRBV5-1 and TRBJ1-1; no clear D. The CDR3 covers 15 residues. The germline gives CDR1 SGHRS, CDR2 YFSETQ. V lost 3 bases and J lost 6, with 18 bases in between. The CDR3 region has the DNA TGCGCCAGCAGCTCCCCATCGTCGCCGAGGGCTGAAGCTTTCTTT. Protein sequence: CASSSPSSPRAEAFF.